This passage covers 26 T cell receptor beta chains from one sample sequenced in a study of T cell repertoires in cytomegalovirus infection (dated by TCRdb to between 2017 and 2020). Sequencing relied on an Illumina HiSeq 1500. TCRdb redid the processing of the public reads, applying fastp at Q25 and MiXCR, and retained in-frame beta chains. Every entry covers one CDR3 protein and lists the most common genes and DNA from its rows. Present in this sample are some 940,000 distinct CDR3 sequences, 30% to 40% of which were seen just once. Clones ranked in the top ten supply more than 13% of the sample. These TCRs' antigens remain unknown. The treatment or condition label of this sample denotes: in vitro stimulation with specific CMV peptide epitopes to enrich CMV-specific T cells. Here the sequenced sample was cultured CD8+ T cells from PBMCs, taken from culture after CMV antigen stimulation. These receptors were taken from a human donor in good health (CMV status not recorded). Some clones in this sample may be carry-over from other donors' samples.

This chain uses TRBV27 with TRBJ2-7, with TRBD2 identical over 11 bases. CDR3 length: 15 residues. The V gene end was trimmed by 7 bases and the J gene end by 0 bases; junction bases not matched to a gene: 5. The germline V gene encodes CDR1 MNHEY and CDR2 SMNVEV (reference sequence). The CDR3 loop is CASKVGTSGSYEQYF. The CDR3 DNA reads TGTGCCAGCAAAGTAGGGACTAGCGGCTCCTACGAGCAGTACTTC.

This chain links TRBV7-9 with TRBJ2-1, with D perhaps TRBD1 (6 bases). V was trimmed by 7 bases and J by 12 bases, leaving 13 bases between them. CDR1 SEHNR and CDR2 FQNEAQ come from the germline V gene (reference sequence). CDR3 length: 11 residues. The CDR3 DNA follows: TGTGCCAGCAACAATAGAGGGGGGCAGTTCTTC. It translates to CASNNRGGQFF.

This clonotype was seen a handful of times. This chain uses TRBV4-1 with TRBJ2-1, with D unclear. The CDR3 is 13 amino acids. The V gene's germline CDR1 is MGHRA and CDR2 YSYEKL. Trimming cost V 5 bases and J 7 bases, with 12 bases left between them. The CDR3 region is CASSLSTQNEQFF. DNA of the CDR3: TGCGCCAGCAGCTTAAGCACCCAGAATGAGCAGTTCTTC.

CDR3 DNA: TGTGCCAGCAGCCATGGAGTTAGCAATCAGCCCCAGCATTTT. Translation gives CASSHGVSNQPQHF. The J gene is TRBJ1-5, the V gene TRBV9, with D unresolved. The V and J ends lost 4 bases and 0 bases respectively, with 8 bases between them. CDR1 and CDR2 from the germline V gene are SGDLS and YYNGEE. The CDR3 runs to 14 residues.

CDR3 residues: CASSFRDYSTDTQYF. The CDR3 DNA is TGTGCCAGCAGCTTTCGGGACTATAGCACAGATACGCAGTATTTT. The chain employs TRBV11-1 and TRBJ2-3, with TRBD2 matching over 7 bases. The CDR3 covers 15 residues. Germline V gene sequence: CDR1 SGHAT, CDR2 FQDESV (reference sequence). With V trimmed by 3 bases and J by 0 bases, 3 bases remained unmatched.

This clonotype appeared many times. CDR3 coding DNA: TGTGCCAGCAGACCCAGGGGACTAAGAGAGACCCAGTACTTC. It codes for CASRPRGLRETQYF. The V gene is TRBV2, the J gene TRBJ2-5; D may be TRBD2 (7 bases). CDR1 is SNHLY, CDR2 FYNNEI, per germline. The CDR3 has 14 amino acids. Trimming removed 6 bases from V and 4 bases from J, with 15 bases in between.

The CDR3 nucleotides are TGCGCCAGCAGCCAAGTGGGAATATCATCCTACAATGAGCAGTTCTTC. It encodes CASSQVGISSYNEQFF. The chain has TRBV4-1 and TRBJ2-1; D unresolved. This CDR3 spans 16 amino acids. Germline V gives CDR1 MGHRA, CDR2 YSYEKL. Trimming removed 1 base from V and 1 base from J, with 11 bases in between.

This chain uses TRBV19 with TRBJ1-2; D gene unclear. V lost 11 bases, J lost 0 bases, and 7 bases lay in between. CDR3 size: 11 residues. Per germline, CDR1 LNHDA and CDR2 SQIVND (reference sequence). Here the CDR3 reads CAGRANYGYTF. The CDR3 coding sequence is TGTGCCGGCAGAGCTAACTATGGCTACACCTTC.

The V gene is TRBV9, the J gene TRBJ2-7; maybe TRBD1 (6 bases). V lost 1 base to trimming and J lost 0 bases, with 14 bases between them. This CDR3 is 16 amino acids long. Germline CDR1 and CDR2: SGDLS and YYNGEE. Here the CDR3 DNA reads TGTGCCAGCAGCGTATCCCGTAGGGACAACTCCTACGAGCAGTACTTC. Translating it yields CASSVSRRDNSYEQYF.

The chain uses TRBV20-1 and TRBJ2-1; the match to TRBD2 covers 9 bases. The germline V gene has CDR1 DFQATT and CDR2 SNEGSKA (reference sequence). The CDR3 loop spans 12 amino acids. Losses at the gene ends were 8 bases for V and 9 bases for J; bases not matched to a gene: 8. Here the CDR3 reads CSSSGGRVEQFF. CDR3 DNA sequence: TGCAGTTCAAGCGGGGGGCGGGTTGAGCAGTTCTTC.

V usage is TRBV19 and J usage is TRBJ1-4; possibly TRBD1 for D (6 bases). Trimming shortened V by 7 bases and J by 10 bases, and 22 bases separated the two germline ends. Germline V gene lookup returns CDR1 LNHDA and CDR2 SQIVND (reference sequence). The CDR3 has 15 amino acids. CDR3 loop: CASTQRDKKPGKLFF. As DNA, the CDR3 is TGTGCCAGTACCCAAAGGGACAAAAAACCCGGAAAACTGTTTTTT.

This clonotype was seen a few times. This chain joins TRBV7-6 and TRBJ1-2; no firm D call. Trimming removed 5 bases at V and 6 bases at J, with 10 bases between. The CDR3 covers 12 residues. Germline CDR1 reads SGHVS; CDR2 reads FNYEAQ. The CDR3 here is CASSGQRDGYTF. The CDR3 region has the DNA TGTGCCAGCAGCGGCCAGAGGGATGGCTACACCTTC. Drawing the rest from reference TRBV7-6 and TRBJ1-2, the complete variable domain is GAGVSQSPRYKVTKRGQDVALRCDPISGHVSLYWYRQALGQGPEFLTYFNYEAQQDKSGLPNDRFSAERPEGSISTLTIQRTEQRDSAMYRCASSGQRDGYTFGSGTRLTVV.

The chain combines TRBV7-2 with TRBJ1-2, with D maybe TRBD1 (5 bases). CDR1 is SGHTA, CDR2 FQGNSA, per germline. V lost 5 bases and J 3 bases, leaving 16 bases between the germline ends. The CDR3 loop spans 15 amino acids. The DNA for the CDR3 is TGTGCCAGCAGCCCCCGGGGGGTTGTTTACTATGGCTACACCTTC. It yields the protein CASSPRGVVYYGYTF.

This clonotype showed up many times. The chain couples TRBV7-8 to TRBJ2-3, with 14 positions matching TRBD2. The germline V gene encodes CDR1 SGHVS and CDR2 FQNEAQ. V trimming: 2 bases; J trimming: 0 bases; junction bases outside the gene matches: 4. The CDR3 is made up of 18 amino acids. CDR3 sequence reads: CASSLRLAGGPSTDTQYF. The CDR3 region has the DNA TGTGCCAGCAGCTTAAGACTAGCGGGGGGGCCGAGCACAGATACGCAGTATTTT.

This clonotype was seen a handful of times. The V call is TRBV2, the J call TRBJ2-1; D not resolved. Germline V CDR1 and CDR2: SNHLY, FYNNEI. The CDR3 has 16 amino acids. Deletions cut 6 bases from V and 0 bases from J, with 15 bases between. CDR3 in DNA: TGTGCCAGCAGCGCCGGAAGGAAGAGCTCCTACAATGAGCAGTTCTTC. It encodes CASSAGRKSSYNEQFF.

The chain couples TRBV7-9 to TRBJ1-1; possible D gene TRBD1, 5 bases. CDR1 is SEHNR, CDR2 FQNEAQ, per germline (reference sequence). This CDR3 region has 14 residues. The V end was cut by 4 bases, the J end by 7 bases, with 16 bases between. The CDR3 sequence is CASSSGGGIDEAFF. The CDR3, as DNA: TGTGCCAGCAGCTCCGGGGGGGGAATAGATGAAGCTTTCTTT.

This clonotype came up a few times. V usage is TRBV6-1 and J usage is TRBJ1-1; 7 positions agree with TRBD1. V was pared by 5 bases and J by 0 bases, with 6 bases of the junction left unmatched. The length of the CDR3 is 15 residues. CDR1 MNHNS and CDR2 SASEGT come from the germline V gene. In DNA, the CDR3 is TGTGCCAGCAGTCACAGGGGCGTCATGAACACTGAAGCTTTCTTT. Protein product: CASSHRGVMNTEAFF.

J is TRBJ1-6 and V is TRBV4-3, with TRBD1 as a possible D gene (6 bases). The CDR3 sequence is 17 residues long. Germline CDR1 LGHNA, CDR2 YSLEER. With 0 bases removed from V and 4 bases from J, the gap between germline ends came to 13 bases. This CDR3 is CASSQDGTPVYNSPLHF. In DNA, the CDR3 is TGCGCCAGCAGCCAAGACGGGACACCCGTTTATAATTCACCCCTCCACTTT.

This clonotype came up once. The chain combines TRBV20-1 with TRBJ2-1; perhaps D is TRBD1 or TRBD2 (5 bases each). V dropped 2 bases and J dropped 5 bases, with 10 bases sitting between them. Germline assignment: CDR1 DFQATT and CDR2 SNEGSKA (reference sequence). This CDR3 is 13 amino acids long. The CDR3 loop reads CSARFPGHNEQFF. In DNA, the CDR3 is TGCAGTGCTAGATTCCCGGGGCACAATGAGCAGTTCTTC.

The sample holds a few counts of this clonotype. This rearrangement joins TRBV20-1 to TRBJ2-2, with 10 bases that match TRBD2. J was trimmed by 6 bases and V by 3 bases; bases with no gene match: 7. Germline V gives CDR1 DFQATT, CDR2 SNEGSKA (reference sequence). CDR3 size: 15 residues. The CDR3 DNA is TGCAGTGCTAGTGGGCCAGCGGGGGGGCCCGGGGAGCTGTTTTTT. Its translation is CSASGPAGGPGELFF.

CDR3 residues: CSARGQVNYGYTF. The DNA for the CDR3 is TGCAGTGCTCGGGGACAGGTCAACTATGGCTACACCTTC. This chain uses TRBV20-1 with TRBJ1-2; 8 bases are shared with TRBD1. The CDR3 runs 13 residues. J gave up 2 bases and V 5 bases, and 4 bases lay outside the gene matches. Germline CDR1 DFQATT, CDR2 SNEGSKA (reference sequence).

V is TRBV7-6 and J is TRBJ2-1; 9 positions agree with TRBD2. Germline assignment: CDR1 SGHVS and CDR2 FNYEAQ. This CDR3 comprises 18 residues. V lost 4 bases and J lost 2; bases outside the gene matches: 12. The CDR3 loop is CASSSYTAAGGTYNEQFF. The CDR3 nucleotides are TGTGCCAGCAGCTCATACACCGCGGCGGGGGGGACCTACAATGAGCAGTTCTTC.

This clonotype was found a few times. The CDR3 DNA is TGCGCCAGCAGCCAAGCTACAGCTCTGGAGACCCAGTACTTC. The encoded protein is CASSQATALETQYF. The chain links TRBV4-1 to TRBJ2-5; no clear D gene. Trimming stripped 1 base from V and 5 bases from J, with 11 bases between. The V gene's germline CDR1 is MGHRA and CDR2 YSYEKL. CDR3 length equals 14 residues.

V usage is TRBV27 and J usage is TRBJ2-2; 8 bases fit TRBD1. The V and J ends lost 6 bases and 7 bases, in that order; junction bases with no gene match: 10. Per germline, CDR1 MNHEY and CDR2 SMNVEV (reference sequence). CDR3 length equals 15 residues. CDR3 residues: CASSKGDRHNGELFF. For the CDR3, the DNA is TGTGCCAGCAGCAAGGGGGACAGGCACAACGGGGAGCTGTTTTTT.

V usage is TRBV5-5 and J usage is TRBJ1-6, with unresolved D. The CDR3 is 13 residues long. The germline CDR1 and CDR2 sequences are SGHKS and YYEKEE (reference sequence). V lost 2 bases to trimming and J lost 8 bases, with 8 bases between them. The CDR3 nucleotides are TGTGCCAGCAGCTTTGGACCTGATTCACCCCTCCACTTT. Its protein product is CASSFGPDSPLHF.

This clonotype was picked up many times. The J gene is TRBJ2-7, the V gene TRBV6-2 or TRBV6-3, with D perhaps TRBD1 (5 bases). V was shortened by 2 bases and J by 3 bases, with 8 bases between the two germline ends. The CDR3 has 13 amino acids. Per the germline V gene, CDR1 is MNHEY and CDR2 is SVGEGT. The CDR3 reads CASSYGADYEQYF. CDR3 bases: TGTGCCAGCAGTTACGGGGCAGACTACGAGCAGTACTTC.